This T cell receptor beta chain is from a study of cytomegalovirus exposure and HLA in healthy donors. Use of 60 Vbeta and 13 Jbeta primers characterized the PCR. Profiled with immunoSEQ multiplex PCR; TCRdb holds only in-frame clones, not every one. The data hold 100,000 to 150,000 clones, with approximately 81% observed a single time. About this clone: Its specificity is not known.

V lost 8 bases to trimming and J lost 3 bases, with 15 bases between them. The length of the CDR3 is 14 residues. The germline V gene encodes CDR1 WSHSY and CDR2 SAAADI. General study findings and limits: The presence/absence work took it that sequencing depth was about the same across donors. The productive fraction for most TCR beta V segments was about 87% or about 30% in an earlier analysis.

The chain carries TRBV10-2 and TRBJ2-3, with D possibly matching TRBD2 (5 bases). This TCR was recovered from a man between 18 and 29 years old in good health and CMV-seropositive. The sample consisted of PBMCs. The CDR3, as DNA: TGCGCCAGCGCGGGTTCCTATGCGACAGATACGCAGTATTTT. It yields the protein CASAGSYATDTQYF.